This T cell receptor (beta chain) was found in a study of cytomegalovirus exposure and HLA in healthy donors. Germline V lookup: CDR1 SGHRS, CDR2 YFSETQ. The V segment lost 2 bases and the J segment 0 bases; nucleotides outside the gene matches: 11. CDR3 length equals 20 residues. The method was immunoSEQ multiplex PCR; TCRdb's version includes in-frame clones alone and lacks a portion of them. The data show around 150,000 clones, with 80% to 85% seen just once and more than 8.5% held by the top ten. A remark on this clone: Antigen: not known.

Study findings and constraints: Reports showed the classifier diagnosing cytomegalovirus status with high specificity and sensitivity. Three CMV-associated chains were confirmed in vitro to be specific for CMV antigens.

Separation from the 666-subject first cohort characterized the roughly 120-subject validation cohort, to which the donors belonged. The source material was PBMCs. The receptor's source is a young man in good health and CMV-seropositive. The genes are TRBV5-1 and TRBJ2-4; 13 bases fit TRBD2. In DNA form, the CDR3 reads TGCGCCAGCAGCTTTTGGGGACTAGCGGGGCCCCCGGGAGCCAAAAACATTCAGTACTTC. This encodes CASSFWGLAGPPGAKNIQYF.